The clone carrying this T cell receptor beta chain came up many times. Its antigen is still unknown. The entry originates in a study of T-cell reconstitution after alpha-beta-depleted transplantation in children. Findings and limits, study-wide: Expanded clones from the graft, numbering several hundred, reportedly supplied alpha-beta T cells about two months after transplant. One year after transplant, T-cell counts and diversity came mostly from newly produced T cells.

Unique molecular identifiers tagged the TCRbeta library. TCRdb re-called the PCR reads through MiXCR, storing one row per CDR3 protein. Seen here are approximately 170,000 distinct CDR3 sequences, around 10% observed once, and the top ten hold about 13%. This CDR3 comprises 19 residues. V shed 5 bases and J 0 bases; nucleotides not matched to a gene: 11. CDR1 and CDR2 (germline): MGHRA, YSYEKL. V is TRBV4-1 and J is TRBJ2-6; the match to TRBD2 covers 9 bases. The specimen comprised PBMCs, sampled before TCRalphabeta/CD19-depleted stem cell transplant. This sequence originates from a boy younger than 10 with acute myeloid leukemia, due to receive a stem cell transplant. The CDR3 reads CASSDTLAGTSSGANVLTF. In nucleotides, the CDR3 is TGCGCCAGCAGCGATACTCTAGCGGGAACCAGCTCTGGGGCCAACGTCCTGACTTTC.